A single sample gave rise to the 8 T cell receptor beta chains below, sequenced in a study of blood T cell repertoires in COVID-19. Sequencing was performed with immunoSEQ multiplex PCR; in TCRdb, only in-frame clones are kept and a portion is missing. The sample holds tens of thousands of clones, 79% seen once. The sequencing sample was made of peripheral blood. Every receptor here comes from a man between 60 and 75 years old with active or convalescent COVID-19.

This clone was counted between two and nine times. The rearrangement uses TRBV12-3 or TRBV12-4 and TRBJ1-5, with D perhaps matching TRBD1 (6 bases). There are 13 residues in the CDR3. The V and J ends lost 6 bases and 6 bases respectively, with 12 bases between them. CDR3 nucleotide sequence: TGTGCCAGCAGCCCGGACAGCCTTCAGCCCCAGCATTTT. This sequence encodes CASSPDSLQPQHF.

The chain links TRBV27 to TRBJ2-5, with 13 bases aligning to TRBD2. Germline CDR1 reads MNHEY; CDR2 reads SMNVEV (reference sequence). V shed 3 bases, J shed 5 bases, and the junction held 3 bases outside the gene matches. The CDR3 totals 15 residues. Here the CDR3 DNA reads TGTGCCAGCAGTTTCCGGACTAGCGGGGGTGAGACCCAGTACTTC. This translates into CASSFRTSGGETQYF.

This chain's CDR3 is CASSPPTGVSNSPLHF. The CDR3 region has the DNA TGTGCCAGCTCACCACCGACAGGGGTGAGTAATTCACCCCTCCACTTT. The genes are TRBV18 and TRBJ1-6; TRBD1 matches 8 bases. J was trimmed by 6 bases and V by 0 bases; bases with no gene match: 4. CDR3 size: 16 residues. Germline V gene data show CDR1 as KGHSH and CDR2 as LQKENI.

This chain links TRBV5-1 with TRBJ1-3; D gene ambiguous. The germline CDR1 and CDR2 sequences are SGHRS and YFSETQ. The CDR3 loop spans 15 amino acids. With 4 bases removed from V and 2 bases from J, the gap between germline ends came to 13 bases. CDR3 in DNA: TGCGCCAGCAGCGGTGTTACGGGTCCTGGAAACACCATATATTTT. Translated: CASSGVTGPGNTIYF.

The J gene is TRBJ2-3, the V gene TRBV5-1; TRBD2 agrees at 11 bases. J was trimmed by 3 bases and V by 0 bases; bases with no gene match: 3. This CDR3 contains 16 residues. Per the germline V gene, CDR1 is SGHRS and CDR2 is YFSETQ. Here the CDR3 reads CASSLGGTSGTDTQYF. Here the CDR3 DNA reads TGCGCCAGCAGCTTGGGTGGGACTAGCGGAACAGATACGCAGTATTTT.

The J gene is TRBJ2-1, the V gene TRBV9, with 9 bases matching TRBD2. The CDR3 has 15 amino acids. V lost 0 bases to trimming and J lost 7 bases; unmatched junction nucleotides: 5. Germline V gene data show CDR1 as SGDLS and CDR2 as YYNGEE. The CDR3 sequence is CASSVASGGWNEQFF. The CDR3 DNA reads as TGTGCCAGCAGCGTAGCCAGCGGGGGGTGGAATGAGCAGTTCTTC.

This rearrangement joins TRBV14 to TRBJ2-7, with 10 bases that match TRBD2. The CDR3 consists of 15 residues. The V and J ends lost 1 base and 2 bases, in that order; junction bases with no gene match: 2. CDR1 is SGHDN and CDR2 is FVKESK in the germline V gene. CDR3 in DNA: TGTGCCAGCAGCCAAGTACTAGCGGGGACCTACGAGCAGTACTTC. Amino acid sequence: CASSQVLAGTYEQYF.

This clone has a handful of counts. The V gene is TRBV7-9, the J gene TRBJ2-1; tentatively, D is TRBD1 (6 bases). Trimming took off 3 bases at V and 4 bases at J, with 7 bases between the two ends. The CDR3 contains 13 residues. CDR1 SEHNR and CDR2 FQNEAQ come from the germline V gene (reference sequence). CDR3 in amino acids: CASSFQGYNEQFF. The DNA for the CDR3 is TGTGCCAGCAGCTTCCAGGGGTACAATGAGCAGTTCTTC.